The subject of this entry is one T cell receptor beta chain. This sample is part of a study of cytomegalovirus exposure and HLA in healthy donors. The PCR was carried out with 60 Vbeta primers and 13 Jbeta primers. The table came from immunoSEQ multiplex PCR; TCRdb's copy has only in-frame clones and leaves some out. The sample holds some 70,000 clones, around 72% seen once. The clonotype was recovered from a male donor in good health and CMV-seropositive. The sequenced material came from PBMCs.

DNA for the CDR3: TGTGCCAGCAGTTACGTCGAGACAGGGGGCCTCGAGCAGTACTTC. This translates into CASSYVETGGLEQYF. This chain uses TRBV6-5 with TRBJ2-7; the match to TRBD1 covers 10 bases. V gave up 2 bases and J gave up 6 bases; unmatched junction bases: 7. Germline assignment: CDR1 MNHEY and CDR2 SVGAGI. The CDR3 loop spans 15 amino acids.